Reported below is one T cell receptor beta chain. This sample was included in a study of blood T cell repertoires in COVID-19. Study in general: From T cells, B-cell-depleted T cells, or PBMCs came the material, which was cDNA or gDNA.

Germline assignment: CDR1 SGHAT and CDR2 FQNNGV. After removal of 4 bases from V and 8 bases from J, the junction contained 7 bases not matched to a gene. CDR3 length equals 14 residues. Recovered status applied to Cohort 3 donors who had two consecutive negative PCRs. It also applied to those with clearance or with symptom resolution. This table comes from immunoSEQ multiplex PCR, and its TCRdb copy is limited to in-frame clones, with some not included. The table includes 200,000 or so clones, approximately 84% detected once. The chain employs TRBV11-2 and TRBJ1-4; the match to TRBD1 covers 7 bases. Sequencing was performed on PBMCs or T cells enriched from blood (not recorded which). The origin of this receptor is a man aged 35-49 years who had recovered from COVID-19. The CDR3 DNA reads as TGTGCCAGCAGCTCGAACAGGGGTCGAGAAAAACTGTTTTTT. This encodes CASSSNRGREKLFF.